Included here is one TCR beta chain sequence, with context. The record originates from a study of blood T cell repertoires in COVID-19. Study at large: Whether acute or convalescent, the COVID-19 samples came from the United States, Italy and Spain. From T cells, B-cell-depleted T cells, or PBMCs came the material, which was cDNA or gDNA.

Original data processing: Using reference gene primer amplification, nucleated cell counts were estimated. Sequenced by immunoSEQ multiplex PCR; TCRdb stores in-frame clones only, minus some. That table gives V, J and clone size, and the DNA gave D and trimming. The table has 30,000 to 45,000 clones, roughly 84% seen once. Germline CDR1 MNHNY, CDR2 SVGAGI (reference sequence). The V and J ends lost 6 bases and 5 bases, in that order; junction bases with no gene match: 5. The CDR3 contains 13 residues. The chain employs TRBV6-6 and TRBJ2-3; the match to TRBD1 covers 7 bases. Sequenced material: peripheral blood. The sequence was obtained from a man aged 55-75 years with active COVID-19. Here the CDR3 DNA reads TGTGCCAGCAGAGAGGGGGCTAAAGATACGCAGTATTTT. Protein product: CASREGAKDTQYF.